The rows below give T cell receptor beta chains drawn from one sample of a study of cytomegalovirus exposure and HLA in healthy donors. This table comes from immunoSEQ multiplex PCR, and its TCRdb copy is limited to in-frame clones, with some not included. The repertoire holds 130,000 or so clones, with around 80% as singletons. The sample taken for sequencing was PBMCs. Receptor source: a man aged 25 to 40 in good health and CMV-seronegative. Each CDR3 is given with its conserved first and last residue. A D gene is named only where the DNA matches it firmly. Clone size, where shown, is once, few, many, or a class for clones that have expanded.

-	TRBV11-2	-	TRBJ1-2	TGTGCCAGCAGCTCCGCGGGGAACTATGGCTACACCTTC	CASSSAGNYGYTF
-	TRBV4-2	TRBD1	TRBJ1-5	TGTGCCAGCAGCGTAACAGGGGAAGGCCAGCCCCAGCATTTT	CASSVTGEGQPQHF
few	TRBV6-5	-	TRBJ1-1	TGTGCCAGCAGTTATAGACAGCACACTGAAGCTTTCTTT	CASSYRQHTEAFF
many	TRBV10-3	TRBD1	TRBJ1-1	TGTGCCATCAGAACAGGGGGAGGCACTGAAGCTTTCTTT	CAIRTGGGTEAFF
-	TRBV4-2	-	TRBJ2-7	TGTGCCAGCAGCCAAGAATTGTCGGGGTTGTACGAGCAGTACTTC	CASSQELSGLYEQYF
-	TRBV7-9	TRBD2	TRBJ2-2	TGTGCCAGCAGCTCGCGGGACTACCTCTCGGGGGTGCTGTTTTTT	CASSSRDYLSGVLFF
once	TRBV4-3	TRBD2	TRBJ2-5	TGCGCCAGCAGCCAAGAATGGCTAGCGGAAGAGACCCAGTACTTC	CASSQEWLAEETQYF
few	TRBV6-5	-	TRBJ2-1	TGTGCCAGCAGTCAAGGGACACAGCAGTTCTTC	CASSQGTQQFF
-	TRBV30	TRBD2	TRBJ2-7	TGTGCCTGGAGTCCGACTAGCGGGCCCCATCCATTCTACGAGCAGTACTTC	CAWSPTSGPHPFYEQYF
few	TRBV5-6	TRBD1	TRBJ2-2	TGTGCCAGCAGCAAACTACAGGGGGCAAGTTCCGGGGAGCTGTTTTTT	CASSKLQGASSGELFF
-	TRBV27	-	TRBJ1-5	TGTGCCAGCAGCCAACTGGCGGCGTGGGGCAATCAGCCCCAGCATTTT	CASSQLAAWGNQPQHF
-	TRBV6-1	TRBD2	TRBJ2-5	TGTGCCAGCAGTGACAGGGCGGGGGGACAAGAGACCCAGTACTTC	CASSDRAGGQETQYF
-	TRBV7-2	TRBD1	TRBJ2-7	TGTGCCAGCAGCTTAGGTACAGGGGGCCCCTACGAGCAGTACTTC	CASSLGTGGPYEQYF
-	TRBV19	-	TRBJ2-3	TGTGCCAGTAGTCCGACGGGTAGCACAGATACGCAGTATTTT	CASSPTGSTDTQYF
-	TRBV5-4	-	TRBJ2-5	TGTGCCAGCAGCTTTGGGCAGTGGGAAGAGACCCAGTACTTC	CASSFGQWEETQYF
few	TRBV6-6	-	TRBJ2-3	TGTGCCAGCAGTTTCACGCTAGAGCCTAGCACAGATACGCAGTATTTT	CASSFTLEPSTDTQYF
-	TRBV6-5	-	TRBJ2-2	TGTGCCAGCAGGACAGGATCCGGGGAGCTGTTTTTT	CASRTGSGELFF
-	TRBV19	-	TRBJ2-6	TGTGCCAGTAGACAGGCCGGGGCCAACGTCCTGACTTTC	CASRQAGANVLTF
few	TRBV5-1	-	TRBJ1-1	TGCGCCAGCAGGGAGCAGGGGCTGAACACTGAAGCTTTCTTT	CASREQGLNTEAFF
-	TRBV6-5	TRBD1	TRBJ1-2	TGTGCCAGCAGTTACCCGGACAGGACCGGCTACACCTTC	CASSYPDRTGYTF
-	TRBV9	-	TRBJ2-3	TGTGCCAGTACGGAGAGTAACGGTAGGCTGGATACGCAGTATTTT	CASTESNGRLDTQYF
-	TRBV19	-	TRBJ2-1	TGTGCCAGTAGTATAGGACTGGACAATGAGCAGTTCTTC	CASSIGLDNEQFF
few	TRBV5-1	-	TRBJ2-4	TGCGCCAGCAGCTTGTTTGCGGGCGAAAACATTCAGTACTTC	CASSLFAGENIQYF
-	TRBV7-2	TRBD2	TRBJ2-7	TGTGCCAGCAGCCGGACTAGCGGGAGCTCTTTGCACGAGCAGTACTTC	CASSRTSGSSLHEQYF
few	TRBV9	TRBD2	TRBJ2-1	TGTGCCAGCAGCCAGAGGGAAGGGACTAGCGGGGACAATGAGCAGTTCTTC	CASSQREGTSGDNEQFF